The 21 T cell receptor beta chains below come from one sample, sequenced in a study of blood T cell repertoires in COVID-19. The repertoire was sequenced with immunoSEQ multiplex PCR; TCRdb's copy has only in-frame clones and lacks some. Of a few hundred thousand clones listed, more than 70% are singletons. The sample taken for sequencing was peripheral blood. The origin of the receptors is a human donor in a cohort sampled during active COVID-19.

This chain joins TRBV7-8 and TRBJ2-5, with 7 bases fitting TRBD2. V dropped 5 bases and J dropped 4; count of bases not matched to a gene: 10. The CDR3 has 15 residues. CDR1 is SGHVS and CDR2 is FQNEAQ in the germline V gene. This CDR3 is CASSPNPRGTETQYF. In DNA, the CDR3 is TGTGCCAGCAGCCCTAACCCGCGGGGGACAGAGACCCAGTACTTC.

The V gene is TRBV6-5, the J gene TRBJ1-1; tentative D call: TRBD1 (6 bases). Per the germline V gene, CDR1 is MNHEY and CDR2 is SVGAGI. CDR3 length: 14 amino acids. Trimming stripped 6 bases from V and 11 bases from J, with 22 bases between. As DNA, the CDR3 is TGTGCCAGCAGAGATTCCCAAATGGGGGCAGTGGCTTTCTTT. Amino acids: CASRDSQMGAVAFF.

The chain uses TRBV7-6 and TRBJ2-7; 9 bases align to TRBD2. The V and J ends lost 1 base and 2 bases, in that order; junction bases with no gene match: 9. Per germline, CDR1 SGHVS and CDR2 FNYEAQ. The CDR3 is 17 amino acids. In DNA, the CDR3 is TGTGCCAGCAGCTTAGAGGTTAGCGGGGGAGTCCCCTACGAGCAGTACTTC. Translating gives CASSLEVSGGVPYEQYF.

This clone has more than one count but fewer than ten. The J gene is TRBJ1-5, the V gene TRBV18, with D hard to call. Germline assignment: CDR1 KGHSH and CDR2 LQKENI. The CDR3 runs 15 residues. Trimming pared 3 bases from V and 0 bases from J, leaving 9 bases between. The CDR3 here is CASSPRSPSNQPQHF. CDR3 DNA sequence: TGTGCCAGCTCACCCCGTAGCCCTAGCAATCAGCCCCAGCATTTT.

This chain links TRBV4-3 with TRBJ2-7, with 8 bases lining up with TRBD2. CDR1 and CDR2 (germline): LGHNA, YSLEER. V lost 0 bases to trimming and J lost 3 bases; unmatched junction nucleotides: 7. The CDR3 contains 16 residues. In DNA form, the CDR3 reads TGCGCCAGCAGCCAAGATTGGGCGGGGGGTGGCTACGAGCAGTACTTC. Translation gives CASSQDWAGGGYEQYF.

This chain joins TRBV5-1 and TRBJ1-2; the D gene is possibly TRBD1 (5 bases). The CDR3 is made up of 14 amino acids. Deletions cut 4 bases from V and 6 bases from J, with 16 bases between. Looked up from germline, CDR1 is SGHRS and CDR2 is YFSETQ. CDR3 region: CASSPPSTANGYTF. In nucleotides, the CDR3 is TGCGCCAGCAGCCCCCCGTCGACAGCGAATGGCTACACCTTC.

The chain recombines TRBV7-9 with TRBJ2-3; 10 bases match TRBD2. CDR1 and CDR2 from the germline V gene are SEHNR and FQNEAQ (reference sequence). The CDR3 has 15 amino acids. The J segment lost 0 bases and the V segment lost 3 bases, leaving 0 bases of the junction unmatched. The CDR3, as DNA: TGTGCCAGCAGCTTGACTAGCGGGAGCACAGATACGCAGTATTTT. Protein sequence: CASSLTSGSTDTQYF.

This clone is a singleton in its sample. The CDR3 loop is CASSLRVAGGSYNEQFF. DNA for the CDR3: TGTGCCAGCAGCTTAAGGGTAGCGGGAGGCTCCTACAATGAGCAGTTCTTC. The chain joins TRBV7-6 to TRBJ2-1; 10 bases match TRBD2. This CDR3 has 17 residues. CDR1 and CDR2 from the germline V gene are SGHVS and FNYEAQ. V was clipped by 2 bases and J by 0 bases; unmatched bases: 4.

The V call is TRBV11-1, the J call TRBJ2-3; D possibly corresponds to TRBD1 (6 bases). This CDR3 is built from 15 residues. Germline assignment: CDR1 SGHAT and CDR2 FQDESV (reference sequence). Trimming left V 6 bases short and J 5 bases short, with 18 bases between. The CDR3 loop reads CASSTRGFGRDTQYF. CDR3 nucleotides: TGTGCCAGCAGTACCAGGGGATTTGGACGAGATACGCAGTATTTT.

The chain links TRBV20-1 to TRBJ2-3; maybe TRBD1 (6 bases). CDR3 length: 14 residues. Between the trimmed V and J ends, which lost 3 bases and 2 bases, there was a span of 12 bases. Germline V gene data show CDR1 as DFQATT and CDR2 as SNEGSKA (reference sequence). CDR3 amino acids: CSASTGKDTDTQYF. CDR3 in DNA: TGCAGTGCTAGTACAGGGAAAGACACAGATACGCAGTATTTT.

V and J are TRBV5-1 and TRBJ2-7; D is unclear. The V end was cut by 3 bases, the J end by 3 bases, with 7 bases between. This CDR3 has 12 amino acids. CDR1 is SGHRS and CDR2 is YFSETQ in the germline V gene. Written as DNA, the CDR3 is TGCGCCAGCAGCTCCCAGGACTACGAGCAGTACTTC. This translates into CASSSQDYEQYF.

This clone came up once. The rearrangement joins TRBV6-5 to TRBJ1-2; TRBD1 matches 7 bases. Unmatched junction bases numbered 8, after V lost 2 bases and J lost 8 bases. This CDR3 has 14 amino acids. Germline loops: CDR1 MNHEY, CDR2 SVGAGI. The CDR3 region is CASSYRRAGGGYTF. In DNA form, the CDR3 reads TGTGCCAGCAGTTACCGTCGGGCAGGGGGAGGCTACACCTTC.

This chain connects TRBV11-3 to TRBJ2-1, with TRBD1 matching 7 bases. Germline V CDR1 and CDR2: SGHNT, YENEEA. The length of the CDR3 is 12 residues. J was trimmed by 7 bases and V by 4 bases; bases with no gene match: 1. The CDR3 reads CASSSRGNEQFF. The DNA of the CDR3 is TGTGCCAGCAGCTCCAGGGGGAATGAGCAGTTCTTC.

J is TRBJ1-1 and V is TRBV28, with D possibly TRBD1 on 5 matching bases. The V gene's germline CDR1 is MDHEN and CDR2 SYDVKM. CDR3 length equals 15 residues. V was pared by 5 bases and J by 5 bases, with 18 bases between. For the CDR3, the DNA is TGTGCCAGCAGTCGTGGGGTGGGGCTCGAGACTGAAGCTTTCTTT. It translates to CASSRGVGLETEAFF.

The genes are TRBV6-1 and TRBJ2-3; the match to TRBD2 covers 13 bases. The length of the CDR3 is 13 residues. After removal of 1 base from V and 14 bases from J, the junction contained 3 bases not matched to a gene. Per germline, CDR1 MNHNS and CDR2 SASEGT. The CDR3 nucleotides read TGTGCCAGCAGTGAAGGGACTAGCGGGAGTCGGTATTTT. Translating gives CASSEGTSGSRYF.

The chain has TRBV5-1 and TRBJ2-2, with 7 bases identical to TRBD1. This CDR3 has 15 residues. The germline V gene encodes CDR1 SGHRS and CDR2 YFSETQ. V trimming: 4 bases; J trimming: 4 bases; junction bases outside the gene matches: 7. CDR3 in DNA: TGCGCCAGCAGCCCAGGGACAGATATCACCGGGGAGCTGTTTTTT. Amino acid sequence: CASSPGTDITGELFF.

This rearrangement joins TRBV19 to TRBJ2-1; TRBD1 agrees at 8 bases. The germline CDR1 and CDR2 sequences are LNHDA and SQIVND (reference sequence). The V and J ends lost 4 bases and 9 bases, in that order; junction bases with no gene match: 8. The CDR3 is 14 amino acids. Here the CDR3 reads CASSSQTGAPEQFF. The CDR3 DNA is TGTGCCAGTAGTAGCCAGACAGGGGCTCCTGAGCAGTTCTTC.

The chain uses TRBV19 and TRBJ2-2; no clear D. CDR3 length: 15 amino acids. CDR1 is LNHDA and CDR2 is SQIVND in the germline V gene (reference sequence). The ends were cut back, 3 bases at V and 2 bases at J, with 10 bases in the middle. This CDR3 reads CASSIEGVNTGELFF. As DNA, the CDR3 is TGTGCCAGTAGTATTGAAGGAGTTAACACCGGGGAGCTGTTTTTT.

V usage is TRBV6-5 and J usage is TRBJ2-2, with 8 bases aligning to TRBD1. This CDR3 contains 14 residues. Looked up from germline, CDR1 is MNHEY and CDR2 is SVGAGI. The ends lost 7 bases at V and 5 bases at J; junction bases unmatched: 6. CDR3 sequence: CASNQGAGTGELFF. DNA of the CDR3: TGTGCCAGCAATCAGGGGGCGGGGACCGGGGAGCTGTTTTTT.

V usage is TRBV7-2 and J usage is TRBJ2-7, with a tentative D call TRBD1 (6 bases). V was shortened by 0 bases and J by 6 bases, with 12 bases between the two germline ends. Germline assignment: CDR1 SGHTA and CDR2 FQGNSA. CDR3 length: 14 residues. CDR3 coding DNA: TGTGCCAGCAGCTTAGCGTGGGGGACATCCGAGCAGTACTTC. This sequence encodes CASSLAWGTSEQYF.

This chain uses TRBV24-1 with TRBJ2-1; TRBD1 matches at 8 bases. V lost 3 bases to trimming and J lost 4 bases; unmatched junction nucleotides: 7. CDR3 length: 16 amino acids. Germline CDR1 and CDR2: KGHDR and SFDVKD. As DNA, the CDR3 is TGTGCCACCAGTGATGACGACAGGGGAGCGTACAATGAGCAGTTCTTC. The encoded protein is CATSDDDRGAYNEQFF.